These 26 T cell receptor beta chains share one sample of origin, sequenced in a study of Tregs in tolerant kidney transplant recipients (dated by TCRdb to about 2019). Library prep was done by the immunoSEQ multiplex PCR assay. The source is immuneACCESS, and TCRdb retained only in-frame sequences with V and J called. Part of the clones is not carried over; for the studies checked, unresolved V genes explain less than half of this, and the remainder is unexplained. Across this sample there are 90,000 to 120,000 clones, with around 89% seen only once. The ten top clones hold under 0.35% of the sample. The sample's time point, from its label and the paper: blood sample drawn before combined kidney and bone marrow transplant. The specimen comprised CD4+ T cells from blood, sampled before the transplant. The receptors originated from a human donor who received a combined kidney and bone marrow transplant.

The chain recombines TRBV11-2 with TRBJ1-1; D is uncertain. The CDR3 is 16 amino acids. Germline assignment: CDR1 SGHAT and CDR2 FQNNGV. The ends were cut back, 6 bases at V and 5 bases at J, with 22 bases in the middle. The CDR3 here is CASRPNTAPKRTEAFF. The CDR3 DNA sequence: TGTGCCAGCAGACCGAACACCGCCCCTAAGAGGACTGAAGCTTTCTTT.

The V and J genes are TRBV18 and TRBJ1-5, with D perhaps TRBD1 (5 bases). Germline CDR1 and CDR2: KGHSH and LQKENI. CDR3 length equals 17 residues. V gave up 0 bases and J gave up 2 bases, with 14 bases separating them. CDR3 bases: TGTGCCAGCTCACCACCGGGGGGACTGGGTGGCAATCAGCCCCAGCATTTT. As protein: CASSPPGGLGGNQPQHF.

This sequence joins TRBV7-9 and TRBJ2-3; no clear D. CDR1 SEHNR and CDR2 FQNEAQ come from the germline V gene (reference sequence). This CDR3 spans 11 amino acids. The V gene lost 8 bases and the J gene lost 0 bases, with 3 bases spanning the gap. CDR3 sequence (DNA): TGTGCCAGCCAGAGCACAGATACGCAGTATTTT. This encodes CASQSTDTQYF.

This clone was recorded only once. The chain is built from TRBV7-2 and TRBJ2-1; 8 bases agree with TRBD2. In germline, CDR1 is SGHTA, CDR2 FQGNSA. The CDR3 has 15 amino acids. With V trimmed by 5 bases and J by 8 bases, 11 bases remained unmatched. CDR3 residues: CASSPVWAGGDEQFF. The CDR3 coding sequence is TGTGCCAGCAGCCCGGTGTGGGCGGGAGGCGATGAGCAGTTCTTC.

V gene TRBV2 combines with J gene TRBJ1-1; tentatively, D is TRBD1 (6 bases). Trimming pared 3 bases from V and 8 bases from J, leaving 13 bases between. The CDR3 is 13 amino acids. CDR1 and CDR2 from the germline V gene are SNHLY and FYNNEI. CDR3 residues: CASSEAGGTEAFF. CDR3 nucleotide sequence: TGTGCCAGCAGTGAGGCTGGGGGCACCGAAGCTTTCTTT.

The chain uses TRBV9 and TRBJ2-6; the D is unclear. CDR3 length: 15 amino acids. Looked up from germline, CDR1 is SGDLS and CDR2 is YYNGEE. V lost 0 bases to trimming and J lost 4 bases, with 8 bases between them. The CDR3, as DNA: TGTGCCAGCAGCGTAGGCAGGCCCGGGGCCAACGTCCTGACTTTC. Amino acids: CASSVGRPGANVLTF. The full variable domain, with the rest looked up from reference TRBV9 and TRBJ2-6, is DSGVTQTPKHLITATGQRVTLRCSPRSGDLSVYWYQQSLDQGLQFLIQYYNGEERAKGNILERFSAQQFPDLHSELNLSSLELGDSALYFCASSVGRPGANVLTFGAGSRLTVL.

The rearrangement links TRBV5-6 to TRBJ2-7; D is perhaps TRBD1 (7 bases). V was shortened by 4 bases and J by 2 bases, with 10 bases between the two germline ends. The CDR3 sequence is 13 residues long. In germline, CDR1 is SGHDT, CDR2 YYEEEE. The CDR3 region is CASSPGGPYEQYF. CDR3 nucleotides: TGTGCCAGCAGCCCAGGGGGGCCCTACGAGCAGTACTTC.

The genes are TRBV19 and TRBJ2-4; D is ambiguous. CDR3 length equals 17 residues. Germline assignment: CDR1 LNHDA and CDR2 SQIVND (reference sequence). The V and J ends lost 3 bases and 0 bases respectively, with 15 bases between them. The CDR3 nucleotides are TGTGCCAGTAGTATTGGGTTTGGGCCGCTAGCCAAAAACATTCAGTACTTC. Its translation: CASSIGFGPLAKNIQYF.

Only a few counts were recorded for this clone. The J gene is TRBJ2-1, the V gene TRBV19; maybe TRBD2 (5 bases). Germline V gene data show CDR1 as LNHDA and CDR2 as SQIVND (reference sequence). This CDR3 comprises 15 residues. V was trimmed by 4 bases and J by 0 bases, leaving 10 bases between them. The CDR3 loop is CASSRRVGSYNEQFF. The DNA of the CDR3 is TGTGCCAGTAGTAGGCGGGTCGGCTCCTACAATGAGCAGTTCTTC.

This clone was observed once. This chain joins TRBV5-4 and TRBJ2-2; a weak D match, TRBD1 (7 bases). Germline V lookup: CDR1 SGHNT, CDR2 YYREEE (reference sequence). The CDR3 sequence is 17 residues long. The ends were cut back, 1 base at V and 6 bases at J, with 19 bases in the middle. The CDR3 loop is CASSLPGGQSGAGELFF. CDR3 nucleotides: TGTGCCAGCAGCTTGCCTGGGGGACAGTCGGGGGCCGGGGAGCTGTTTTTT.

V and J are TRBV28 and TRBJ1-1, with 8 bases lining up with TRBD1. The CDR3 length is 15 residues. V was clipped by 2 bases and J by 4 bases; unmatched bases: 6. From germline, CDR1 is MDHEN and CDR2 SYDVKM. CDR3 protein: CASSLTTGVFTEAFF. The CDR3 DNA is TGTGCCAGCAGTTTAACGACAGGGGTCTTCACTGAAGCTTTCTTT.

This chain joins TRBV7-7 and TRBJ2-5; 12 nucleotides agree with TRBD1. The V segment lost 5 bases and the J segment 3 bases; nucleotides outside the gene matches: 7. The CDR3 sequence is 16 residues long. Germline values: CDR1 SSHAT, CDR2 FNYEAQ (reference sequence). The CDR3 DNA follows: TGTGCCAGCAGCGCACAGGGACAGGGGGCCGAAGAGACCCAGTACTTC. Translated, it gives CASSAQGQGAEETQYF.

This chain links TRBV6-6 with TRBJ2-5; D may be TRBD2 (5 bases). This CDR3 is 15 amino acids long. CDR1 and CDR2 from the germline V gene are MNHNY and SVGAGI (reference sequence). Trimming took off 5 bases at V and 1 base at J, with 14 bases between the two ends. The DNA for the CDR3 is TGTGCCAGCAGTCCCCGCACTCGGGGCCAAGAGACCCAGTACTTC. As protein: CASSPRTRGQETQYF.

The J gene is TRBJ2-7, the V gene TRBV5-6; perhaps TRBD2 as D (5 bases). Germline V lookup: CDR1 SGHDT, CDR2 YYEEEE. Trimming removed 4 bases at V and 0 bases at J, with 17 bases between. This CDR3 has 16 amino acids. The CDR3 nucleotides are TGTGCCAGCAGCCCCCGACTAACCGATAGCTCCTACGAGCAGTACTTC. As protein: CASSPRLTDSSYEQYF. The entire variable domain, with the rest obtained from reference TRBV5-6 and TRBJ2-7, is as follows: DAGVTQSPTHLIKTRGQQVTLRCSPKSGHDTVSWYQQALGQGPQFIFQYYEEEERQRGNFPDRFSGHQFPNYSSELNVNALLLGDSALYLCASSPRLTDSSYEQYFGPGTRLTVT.

The chain employs TRBV20-1 and TRBJ2-5; maybe TRBD2 (6 bases). Germline CDR1 is DFQATT and CDR2 is SNEGSKA (reference sequence). This CDR3 is built from 11 residues. Trimming took off 7 bases at V and 5 bases at J, with 11 bases between the two ends. The CDR3 DNA reads as TGCAGTGGTTCGGGGGAGGAGACCCAGTACTTC. It yields the protein CSGSGEETQYF.

CDR3 sequence (DNA): TGTGCCAGCAGCGACGCTCGACAGGGGACCACCGGGGAGCTGTTTTTT. Translating it yields CASSDARQGTTGELFF. The gene calls are TRBV25-1 and TRBJ2-2, with 8 bases matching TRBD1. V gave up 6 bases and J gave up 4 bases; unmatched junction bases: 10. Per germline, CDR1 MGHDK and CDR2 SYGVNS. The CDR3 extends over 16 amino acids.

This chain joins TRBV5-6 and TRBJ1-5; 8 bases are a match to TRBD1. The CDR3 length is 16 residues. Germline-derived CDR1 and CDR2 are SGHDT and YYEEEE. J gave up 0 bases and V 4 bases, and 6 bases lay outside the gene matches. The CDR3 sequence: CASSPSTGDSNQPQHF. The CDR3, as DNA: TGTGCCAGCAGCCCGTCGACAGGGGATAGCAATCAGCCCCAGCATTTT.

The genes are TRBV25-1 and TRBJ1-1; 7 bases are a match to TRBD1. V lost 10 bases and J lost 4; bases outside the gene matches: 15. The length of the CDR3 is 15 residues. Looked up from germline, CDR1 is MGHDK and CDR2 is SYGVNS. The CDR3 loop is CATEPRGVGSTEAFF. CDR3 DNA: TGTGCCACCGAACCCAGGGGGGTTGGTTCCACTGAAGCTTTCTTT. The full variable domain, rest sourced from reference TRBV25-1 and TRBJ1-1, is EADIYQTPRYLVIGTGKKITLECSQTMGHDKMYWYQQDPGMELHLIHYSYGVNSTEKGDLSSESTVSRIRTEHFPLTLESARPSHTSQYLCATEPRGVGSTEAFFGQGTRLTVV.

CDR3 DNA: TGCGCCACTTCCAGCGGGGGGAATTCACCCCTCCACTTT. This translates into CATSSGGNSPLHF. The rearrangement uses TRBV10-2 and TRBJ1-6, with a tentative D call TRBD1 (5 bases). Per germline, CDR1 WSHSY and CDR2 SAAADI. This CDR3 has 13 amino acids. V dropped 10 bases and J dropped 7 bases, with 14 bases sitting between them.

This clone occurred a few times. The rearrangement uses TRBV10-2 and TRBJ2-5; 13 bases line up with TRBD2. The CDR3 totals 15 residues. V lost 6 bases and J lost 2; bases outside the gene matches: 3. Germline V gene data show CDR1 as WSHSY and CDR2 as SAAADI. The CDR3: CASRGLAGHQETQYF. In DNA form, the CDR3 reads TGCGCCAGCAGGGGACTAGCGGGACATCAAGAGACCCAGTACTTC.

The rearrangement joins TRBV7-2 to TRBJ2-5; 13 bases line up with TRBD2. CDR1 and CDR2 from the germline V gene are SGHTA and FQGNSA. The CDR3 is 16 amino acids. The V gene end was trimmed by 4 bases and the J gene end by 5 bases; junction bases not matched to a gene: 7. CDR3 protein: CASSSGLAGVAETQYF. The CDR3 DNA follows: TGTGCCAGCAGCTCCGGACTAGCGGGAGTGGCGGAGACCCAGTACTTC.

The V gene is TRBV10-3, the J gene TRBJ2-2; D is perhaps TRBD2 (7 bases). This CDR3 is 15 amino acids long. Germline V gene sequence: CDR1 ENHRY, CDR2 SYGVKD. V gave up 4 bases and J gave up 4 bases, with 13 bases separating them. DNA of the CDR3: TGTGCCATCAGTGCGGGCGGGGGCCCCACCGGGGAGCTGTTTTTT. This codes for CAISAGGGPTGELFF.

This clone was seen only a few times. The chain employs TRBV10-1 and TRBJ1-2; 7 bases agree with TRBD1. Trimming at V came to 3 bases and at J to 6 bases, leaving 7 bases not matched to a gene. The CDR3 length is 14 residues. CDR1 and CDR2 (germline): WNHNN, SYGVQD (reference sequence). CDR3 in amino acids: CASSDTGGTDGYTF. DNA for the CDR3: TGCGCCAGCAGTGACACCGGTGGGACAGATGGCTACACCTTC.

The chain combines TRBV6-1 with TRBJ1-5; the D is unclear. The germline V and J ends were trimmed by 3 bases and 1 base, with 4 bases remaining between them. The CDR3 runs to 13 residues. Per the germline V gene, CDR1 is MNHNS and CDR2 is SASEGT. CDR3 DNA sequence: TGTGCCAGCAGTGACTACAGCAATCAGCCCCAGCATTTT. This encodes CASSDYSNQPQHF.

The chain is built from TRBV7-9 and TRBJ2-7, with D possibly matching TRBD2 (5 bases). V was pared by 2 bases and J by 7 bases, with 9 bases between. Germline CDR1 is SEHNR and CDR2 is FQNEAQ (reference sequence). This CDR3 contains 12 residues. This CDR3 is CASSLQWEEQYF. The CDR3 DNA reads as TGTGCCAGCAGCTTACAGTGGGAGGAGCAGTACTTC.

The chain joins TRBV5-1 to TRBJ1-1, with a possible D match to TRBD1 (5 bases). The CDR3 is made up of 11 amino acids. From germline, CDR1 is SGHRS and CDR2 YFSETQ. Deletions cut 5 bases from V and 4 bases from J, with 6 bases between. The CDR3: CASRQGTEAFF. CDR3 in DNA: TGCGCCAGCAGGCAGGGCACTGAAGCTTTCTTT.